This T cell receptor (beta chain) was sequenced for a study of spatial heterogeneity in lung cancer. Study-wide context: More than ten raw reads, on average, carried each unique TCR and UMI combination. General study results and limits: Within tumors, counts of expanded alpha and beta TCRs tracked tumor mutation counts.

All TCR cDNA molecules were individually tagged with a unique molecular identifier. One entry per CDR3 protein, called by TCRdb with MiXCR from the 5' RACE reads. The sample gives 15,000 to 20,000 distinct CDR3 sequences, roughly 6.2% of which show up once; 5.5% to 8% is in the top ten. Time point meaning: sample taken at primary tumor resection. No cell sorting; template was whole RNA from tumor, lung tissue or PBMC. This clonotype was recorded many times. Its antigen is still unknown. The germline V gene encodes CDR1 SGHRS and CDR2 YFSETQ. V lost 4 bases, J lost 5 bases, and 8 bases stayed unmatched. The CDR3 totals 14 residues.

The origin of this receptor is a male donor with early-stage non-small cell lung cancer. The specimen was lung tumor tissue, collected at surgery. The J gene is TRBJ1-2, the V gene TRBV5-1; 7 positions match TRBD1. The CDR3 sequence: CASSLEGARYGYTF. Written as DNA, the CDR3 is TGCGCCAGCAGCCTCGAGGGGGCGCGGTATGGCTACACCTTC.